The source of this T cell receptor (beta chain) is a study of beta chain features in type 1 diabetes. Of the isolated RNA, all was reverse transcribed, and so the sequenced material was expressed TCRB transcripts. Measured with immunoSEQ multiplex PCR; TCRdb has only the in-frame clones, and not every one. This table has 65,000 to 85,000 clones, roughly 50% appearing once. Whole-study findings and limits: People with Type 1 diabetes carried modestly yet significantly shorter TCRB CDR3s in all four CD4+ subsets. When cDNA is sequenced, cells with high TCR expression could be over-represented.

As for this clone: Its antigen is unidentified.

Each population that was sorted was more than 95% pure. The CDR3 sequence is 16 residues long. The germline V gene has CDR1 SGHRS and CDR2 YFSETQ. Trimming cost V 2 bases and J 0 bases, with 9 bases left between them. The TCR was taken from a man aged 25 to 45 with type 1 diabetes. V gene TRBV5-1 combines with J gene TRBJ1-6; the D is unclear. Sequenced sample: central memory CD4+ T cells from blood. This CDR3 reads CASSFDGSSYNSPLHF. CDR3 bases: TGCGCCAGCAGCTTTGACGGGAGCTCCTATAATTCACCCCTCCACTTT.